One and the same sample provided the 20 T cell receptor beta chains below, sequenced in a study of blood T cell repertoires in COVID-19. Sequencing used immunoSEQ multiplex PCR; TCRdb keeps in-frame clones, though not all of them. The sample holds about 4,700 clones; almost 85% are singletons and the top ten take roughly 12%. Sequenced sample: peripheral blood. These receptors were taken from a man aged 65 to 85 with active COVID-19.

The J gene is TRBJ2-1, the V gene TRBV18; D is ambiguous. V was clipped by 4 bases and J by 10 bases, with 20 bases between them. The CDR3 is 15 amino acids. Per the germline V gene, CDR1 is KGHSH and CDR2 is LQKENI. CDR3 sequence reads: CASSQDPPGTLEQFF. CDR3 nucleotide sequence: TGTGCCAGCTCACAAGATCCCCCAGGAACTTTGGAGCAGTTCTTC.

The rearrangement links TRBV18 to TRBJ1-3; 7 bases map to TRBD1. The length of the CDR3 is 16 residues. Trimming took 3 bases from V and 0 from J; bases not matched to a gene: 5. CDR1 and CDR2 (germline): KGHSH, LQKENI. The CDR3 nucleotides are TGTGCCAGCTCACCGGACAGGACCGGCTCTGGAAACACCATATATTTT. Translated: CASSPDRTGSGNTIYF.

The J gene is TRBJ2-2, the V gene TRBV3-1 (or the pseudogene TRBV3-2); D is possibly TRBD2 (7 bases). Germline CDR1 is LGHDT and CDR2 is YNNKEL (reference sequence). V was clipped by 1 base and J by 2 bases, with 14 bases between them. This CDR3 is 17 amino acids long. This CDR3 reads CASSQGGGRFNTGELFF. CDR3 bases: TGTGCCAGCAGCCAAGGGGGGGGCAGATTCAACACCGGGGAGCTGTTTTTT.

This clone appeared a single time. This chain joins TRBV9 and TRBJ2-3, with 8 positions matching TRBD1. The ends lost 5 bases at V and 4 bases at J; junction bases unmatched: 6. The CDR3 runs to 14 residues. Germline CDR1 and CDR2: SGDLS and YYNGEE. CDR3 DNA: TGTGCCAGCAGTCGCGCAGGGGGCGCAGATACGCAGTATTTT. Protein sequence: CASSRAGGADTQYF.

The chain employs TRBV7-2 and TRBJ1-5, with D uncertain. With 1 base removed from V and 7 bases from J, the gap between germline ends came to 8 bases. The CDR3 extends over 13 amino acids. Germline V gene data show CDR1 as SGHTA and CDR2 as FQGNSA. In nucleotides, the CDR3 is TGTGCCAGCAGCTTAGTTGCGGAGCAGCCCCAGCATTTT. This gives the protein CASSLVAEQPQHF.

The chain has TRBV9 and TRBJ2-1, with D uncertain. The CDR3 loop spans 11 amino acids. Per the germline V gene, CDR1 is SGDLS and CDR2 is YYNGEE. With 3 bases removed from V and 6 bases from J, the gap between germline ends came to 4 bases. For the CDR3, the DNA is TGTGCCAGCAGCGGCGCCAATGAGCAGTTCTTC. Translating it yields CASSGANEQFF.

This rearrangement joins TRBV6-5 to TRBJ2-3; 10 positions agree with TRBD2. From germline, CDR1 is MNHEY and CDR2 SVGAGI. Losses at the gene ends were 6 bases for V and 6 bases for J; bases not matched to a gene: 9. The CDR3 extends over 15 amino acids. The CDR3 DNA is TGTGCCAGCAGGGCTAGCGGGGGCTGGGGGGATACGCAGTATTTT. Protein product: CASRASGGWGDTQYF.

The chain employs TRBV5-5 and TRBJ2-5; 8 bases line up with TRBD1. CDR1 SGHKS and CDR2 YYEKEE come from the germline V gene (reference sequence). J gave up 6 bases and V 4 bases, and 8 bases lay outside the gene matches. The CDR3 sequence is 14 residues long. Written as DNA, the CDR3 is TGTGCCAGCAGCCCTAAGACAGGGGAACAGACCCAGTACTTC. Residues: CASSPKTGEQTQYF.

The gene calls are TRBV7-8 and TRBJ1-1; D gene uncertain. Trimming removed 5 bases from V and 5 bases from J, with 18 bases in between. The CDR3 loop spans 15 amino acids. Germline CDR1 reads SGHVS; CDR2 reads FQNEAQ. The CDR3 nucleotides are TGTGCCAGCAGCCCCCAATCGACGACTAAGACTGAAGCTTTCTTT. This sequence encodes CASSPQSTTKTEAFF.

V is TRBV28 and J is TRBJ2-2, with TRBD1 matching 8 bases. Germline trimming cut 10 bases from V and 5 bases from J; bases unmatched to any gene: 12. The CDR3 has 15 amino acids. Germline CDR1 MDHEN, CDR2 SYDVKM. DNA of the CDR3: TGTGCCACCACCCCCAGGACAGGGCGGACCGGGGAGCTGTTTTTT. Its translation is CATTPRTGRTGELFF.

The chain recombines TRBV5-1 with TRBJ1-1; a possible D gene is TRBD1 (6 bases). This CDR3 comprises 14 residues. CDR1 is SGHRS, CDR2 YFSETQ, per germline. V lost 0 bases and J lost 3, with 9 bases in between. The CDR3 region is CASSLAGGHTEAFF. The CDR3 bases are TGCGCCAGCAGCTTGGCCGGGGGGCACACTGAAGCTTTCTTT.

In regard to this clone: This could be a read error, since a much larger clone is one nucleotide away. The chain is built from TRBV9 and TRBJ1-6, with 7 bases identical to TRBD1. Germline values: CDR1 SGDLS, CDR2 YYNGEE. V lost 4 bases to trimming and J lost 7 bases; unmatched junction nucleotides: 8. The CDR3 covers 15 residues. The CDR3 DNA reads as TGTGCCAGCAGCAGAACCGGGACAGAGAATTCACCCCTCCACTTT. It translates to CASSRTGTENSPLHF.

This clone was found a few times. The chain links TRBV7-9 to TRBJ2-3; D possibly corresponds to TRBD1 (6 bases). This CDR3 spans 15 amino acids. V was pared by 5 bases and J by 2 bases, with 14 bases between. Germline CDR1 SEHNR, CDR2 FQNEAQ (reference sequence). As DNA, the CDR3 is TGTGCCAGCAGCCCCGGGACACCCCTCACAGATACGCAGTATTTT. Its translation: CASSPGTPLTDTQYF.

The genes are TRBV7-2 and TRBJ2-5; D may be TRBD2 (6 bases). Germline CDR1 SGHTA, CDR2 FQGNSA. With 1 base removed from V and 0 bases from J, the gap between germline ends came to 6 bases. The CDR3 runs 14 residues. The DNA of the CDR3 is TGTGCCAGCAGCTTAGGCGGGAACCAAGAGACCCAGTACTTC. This translates into CASSLGGNQETQYF.

The chain has TRBV28 and TRBJ2-3; TRBD2 agrees at 8 bases. There are 14 residues in the CDR3. With V trimmed by 6 bases and J by 5 bases, 7 bases remained unmatched. Germline V gene data show CDR1 as MDHEN and CDR2 as SYDVKM. CDR3 protein: CASSGGAGQDTQYF. The CDR3, as DNA: TGTGCCAGCAGCGGGGGGGCGGGGCAAGATACGCAGTATTTT.

This sequence joins TRBV7-9 and TRBJ1-4, with a weak D call TRBD1 (6 bases). Per the germline V gene, CDR1 is SEHNR and CDR2 is FQNEAQ (reference sequence). Between the trimmed V and J ends, which lost 1 base and 6 bases, there was a span of 15 bases. This CDR3 comprises 16 residues. For the CDR3, the DNA is TGTGCCAGCAGCTTAGTCTTGCGGGGGCAGGATGAAAAACTGTTTTTT. This sequence encodes CASSLVLRGQDEKLFF.

J is TRBJ2-7 and V is TRBV19, with 8 positions matching TRBD2. The germline V gene has CDR1 LNHDA and CDR2 SQIVND (reference sequence). Trimming cost V 1 base and J 5 bases; bases outside gene matches: 4. The CDR3 is 14 residues long. CDR3 DNA sequence: TGTGCCAGTAGTATAGCGGGAGGGCAGGACGAGCAGTACTTC. This codes for CASSIAGGQDEQYF.

The chain carries TRBV19 and TRBJ2-4; the D gene is possibly TRBD2 (6 bases). This CDR3 is built from 14 residues. The ends were cut back, 5 bases at V and 8 bases at J, with 16 bases in the middle. CDR1 LNHDA and CDR2 SQIVND come from the germline V gene (reference sequence). This CDR3 reads CASSGGGGYDIQYF. DNA of the CDR3: TGTGCCAGTAGTGGGGGAGGAGGGTACGACATTCAGTACTTC.

The rearrangement uses TRBV30 and TRBJ2-1, with 8 positions matching TRBD1. Germline lookup yields CDR1 GTSNPN and CDR2 SVGIG (reference sequence). The CDR3 consists of 13 residues. V gave up 4 bases and J gave up 3 bases; unmatched junction bases: 2. The chain's CDR3 is CAWNRGVYNEQFF. The CDR3 DNA sequence: TGTGCCTGGAACAGGGGGGTCTACAATGAGCAGTTCTTC. The variable domain in full, with the rest retrieved from reference TRBV30 and TRBJ2-1, is SQTIHQWPATLVQPVGSPLSLECTVEGTSNPNLYWYRQAAGRGLQLLFYSVGIGQISSEVPQNLSASRPQDRQFILSSKKLLLSDSGFYLCAWNRGVYNEQFFGPGTRLTVL.

This chain joins TRBV13 and TRBJ2-3, with D perhaps TRBD1 (5 bases). Germline loops: CDR1 PRHDT, CDR2 FYEKMQ (reference sequence). This CDR3 is built from 16 residues. Trimming cost V 5 bases and J 2 bases, with 17 bases left between them. CDR3 DNA: TGTGCCAGCAGCCGAAGGGGTGGTGGGGCCACAGATACGCAGTATTTT. It yields the protein CASSRRGGGATDTQYF.